What follows are 24 T cell receptor beta chains derived from one specimen sequenced in a study of T cell responses to AZD1222 COVID-19 vaccine. The data were produced by immunoSEQ multiplex PCR, yet TCRdb's version contains in-frame clones alone and is incomplete. The table includes roughly 93,000 clones, approximately 89% detected once. The source was peripheral blood, collected 28 days after the second AZD1222 dose. Receptors originate from an adult who received the AZD1222 COVID-19 vaccine.

This sequence joins TRBV5-4 and TRBJ2-5; TRBD2 matches 7 bases. Unmatched junction bases numbered 6, after V lost 7 bases and J lost 3 bases. Per the germline V gene, CDR1 is SGHNT and CDR2 is YYREEE (reference sequence). The CDR3 has 13 amino acids. The DNA of the CDR3 is TGTGCCAGCCGGCGGGGGATTGAAGAGACCCAGTACTTC. Translation gives CASRRGIEETQYF.

The chain employs TRBV3-1 (or the pseudogene TRBV3-2) and TRBJ2-2; D remains ambiguous. V was shortened by 0 bases and J by 4 bases, with 9 bases between the two germline ends. CDR3 size: 15 residues. CDR1 and CDR2 (germline): LGHDT, YNNKEL (reference sequence). CDR3 region: CASSQEGLITGELFF. As DNA, the CDR3 is TGTGCCAGCAGCCAAGAAGGGCTGATCACCGGGGAGCTGTTTTTT.

Comment on this clone: At one end the junction does not follow the germline gene, possibly because of a read error. The V and J genes are TRBV7-7 and TRBJ2-5; 7 positions agree with TRBD2. This CDR3 region has 13 residues. CDR1 SSHAT and CDR2 FNYEAQ come from the germline V gene (reference sequence). As DNA, the CDR3 is TGTGCTAGCAGCCCAGCGGGGCAAGAGACCCAGTACTTC. Translation: CASSPAGQETQYF.

The chain recombines TRBV4-1 with TRBJ1-1; D gene ambiguous. In germline, CDR1 is MGHRA, CDR2 YSYEKL. The CDR3 runs 15 residues. V lost 1 base and J lost 1, with 10 bases in between. The CDR3 sequence is CASSQGRARNTEAFF. CDR3 DNA: TGCGCCAGCAGCCAAGGACGGGCAAGGAACACTGAAGCTTTCTTT.

CDR3 sequence (DNA): TGTGCCAGTAGTGCCAACTACACAGATACGCAGTATTTT. Translating gives CASSANYTDTQYF. The V and J genes are TRBV19 and TRBJ2-3, with D hard to call. The V end lost 5 bases, the J end lost 2 bases, and 8 bases lay between the germline ends. The CDR3 totals 13 residues. Germline values: CDR1 LNHDA, CDR2 SQIVND (reference sequence).

This clone showed up just once. The V call is TRBV14, the J call TRBJ1-3, with 7 positions matching TRBD1. Germline values: CDR1 SGHDN, CDR2 FVKESK. CDR3 length: 15 residues. With 2 bases clipped from V and 2 bases from J, the junction kept 3 bases outside the gene matches. The CDR3 nucleotides read TGTGCCAGCAGCCAATCAACAGGGGCTGGAAACACCATATATTTT. It yields the protein CASSQSTGAGNTIYF.

The chain is built from TRBV6-4 and TRBJ1-5; D not certain. The CDR3 covers 12 residues. The germline CDR1 and CDR2 sequences are MRHNA and SNTAGT. V shed 3 bases and J shed 6 bases, with 6 bases lying between them. The CDR3 loop is CASSEPVQPQHF. In DNA form, the CDR3 reads TGTGCCAGCAGTGAACCCGTTCAGCCCCAGCATTTT.

This clone appeared a single time. CDR3 sequence reads: CASSYGGPYGYTF. The CDR3 DNA reads TGTGCCAGCAGTTACGGTGGGCCTTATGGCTACACCTTC. This rearrangement joins TRBV6-5 to TRBJ1-2, with D unresolved. The germline V gene encodes CDR1 MNHEY and CDR2 SVGAGI. V lost 2 bases, J lost 5 bases, and 9 bases lay in between. The CDR3 runs to 13 residues.

The CDR3 spells CASSLRRELAGGQYF. CDR3 bases: TGTGCCAGCAGTCTACGCCGAGAACTAGCGGGGGGGCAGTATTTT. This rearrangement joins TRBV27 to TRBJ2-3; 12 nucleotides agree with TRBD2. The CDR3 length is 15 residues. Trimming cost V 5 bases and J 11 bases; bases outside gene matches: 11. Germline V CDR1 and CDR2: MNHEY, SMNVEV (reference sequence).

The gene calls are TRBV6-5 and TRBJ1-2, with D unclear. The CDR3 sequence is 14 residues long. The germline CDR1 and CDR2 sequences are MNHEY and SVGAGI. V shed 0 bases and J shed 5 bases, with 10 bases lying between them. The CDR3 here is CASSYSMAVYGYTF. The DNA for the CDR3 is TGTGCCAGCAGTTACTCGATGGCGGTTTATGGCTACACCTTC.

The chain links TRBV11-2 to TRBJ2-7, with a weak D call TRBD2 (5 bases). The V and J ends lost 3 bases and 5 bases respectively, with 14 bases between them. Germline CDR1 reads SGHAT; CDR2 reads FQNNGV. The CDR3 is 14 residues long. CDR3 protein: CASSFSRGKDEQYF. CDR3 sequence (DNA): TGTGCCAGCAGCTTTAGCAGAGGGAAGGACGAGCAGTACTTC.

The rearrangement uses TRBV7-9 and TRBJ1-4, with D unclear. Per germline, CDR1 SEHNR and CDR2 FQNEAQ (reference sequence). The CDR3 covers 12 residues. V was trimmed by 3 bases and J by 8 bases, leaving 7 bases between them. CDR3 residues: CASSFPGEKLFF. The CDR3 region has the DNA TGTGCCAGCAGCTTTCCGGGGGAAAAACTGTTTTTT.

V is TRBV5-8 and J is TRBJ2-5, with a possible D match to TRBD2 (5 bases). V was shortened by 4 bases and J by 3 bases, with 10 bases between the two germline ends. The CDR3 runs to 13 residues. The germline V gene has CDR1 SGHTS and CDR2 YDEGEE. CDR3 nucleotide sequence: TGTGCCAGCAGCCTGAGAGGGAAAGAGACCCAGTACTTC. Its translation is CASSLRGKETQYF.

This chain uses TRBV12-2 with TRBJ2-5; TRBD1 reflects the table's D call only, with no check against the DNA. TRBV12-2 constitutes a pseudogene. This CDR3 has 14 residues. The chain's CDR3 is CASRRGRVEETQYF. CDR3 coding DNA: TGTGCAAGTCGTAGGGGCAGGGTGGAAGAGACCCAGTACTTC.

V is TRBV30 and J is TRBJ1-1; D unclear. V lost 0 bases, J lost 1 base, and 6 bases lay in between. CDR3 length equals 13 residues. Germline V gene lookup returns CDR1 GTSNPN and CDR2 SVGIG (reference sequence). The CDR3 DNA sequence: TGTGCCTGGAGTGTAGCGGGGAACACTGAAGCTTTCTTT. Protein product: CAWSVAGNTEAFF.

The genes are TRBV7-8 and TRBJ2-5; 7 bases map to TRBD1. Trimming removed 4 bases from V and 3 bases from J; junction bases left unmatched: 5. This CDR3 is built from 14 residues. In germline, CDR1 is SGHVS, CDR2 FQNEAQ. As DNA, the CDR3 is TGTGCCAGCAGCTCGAACACAGGGGAAGAGACCCAGTACTTC. This translates into CASSSNTGEETQYF.

A few counts support this clone. The genes are TRBV28 and TRBJ1-6; TRBD1 matches 9 bases. The CDR3 is 15 amino acids. V dropped 6 bases and J dropped 6; count of bases not matched to a gene: 6. Per the germline V gene, CDR1 is MDHEN and CDR2 is SYDVKM. The CDR3 DNA reads TGTGCCAGCAGCTCCGGGACAGGGCGTAATTCACCCCTCCACTTT. The encoded protein is CASSSGTGRNSPLHF.

This chain links TRBV30 with TRBJ1-1; D not resolved. This CDR3 comprises 12 residues. CDR1 is GTSNPN, CDR2 SVGIG, per germline (reference sequence). Trimming took off 6 bases at V and 0 bases at J, with 8 bases between the two ends. Here the CDR3 DNA reads TGTGCCTGTTCCCCAATGAACACTGAAGCTTTCTTT. This encodes CACSPMNTEAFF.

This clone was seen only once. The chain is built from TRBV2 and TRBJ1-5; D not certain. From germline, CDR1 is SNHLY and CDR2 FYNNEI. Trimming left V 1 base short and J 0 bases short, with 1 base between. This CDR3 region has 13 residues. The CDR3 reads CASSEGSNQPQHF. The CDR3 coding sequence is TGTGCCAGCAGTGAAGGTAGCAATCAGCCCCAGCATTTT.

This clone occurred once. The rearrangement links TRBV10-3 to TRBJ2-7; D not certain. CDR1 and CDR2 from the germline V gene are ENHRY and SYGVKD. The CDR3 has 17 amino acids. The V gene lost 4 bases and the J gene lost 3 bases, with 22 bases spanning the gap. The CDR3 bases are TGTGCCATCAGTGGGCCTTTTCTGAGAGACACGAGCTACGAGCAGTACGTC. It specifies CAISGPFLRDTSYEQYV.

J is TRBJ1-6 and V is TRBV19, with D uncertain. The CDR3 totals 13 residues. CDR1 is LNHDA and CDR2 is SQIVND in the germline V gene (reference sequence). V was clipped by 0 bases and J by 10 bases, with 7 bases between them. The CDR3 reads CASSIDLSSPLHF. DNA of the CDR3: TGTGCCAGTAGTATAGATCTATCGTCACCCCTCCACTTT.

The chain carries TRBV5-1 and TRBJ1-2, with TRBD1 matching over 7 bases. The CDR3 loop spans 12 amino acids. Germline CDR1 is SGHRS and CDR2 is YFSETQ. The ends lost 4 bases at V and 5 bases at J; junction bases unmatched: 2. CDR3: CASSPGQYGYTF. For the CDR3, the DNA is TGCGCCAGCAGCCCGGGACAGTATGGCTACACCTTC.

The DNA for the CDR3 is TGTGCCAGCAGCGTGGATGAGACTAGCGGGGGGGCAGAGACCCAGTACTTC. Protein: CASSVDETSGGAETQYF. The chain joins TRBV9 to TRBJ2-5, with 14 bases identical to TRBD2. CDR1 SGDLS and CDR2 YYNGEE come from the germline V gene. This CDR3 is built from 17 residues. V shed 2 bases and J 4 bases; nucleotides not matched to a gene: 7.

V gene TRBV4-1 combines with J gene TRBJ2-4; D is unclear. Germline V gives CDR1 MGHRA, CDR2 YSYEKL. The length of the CDR3 is 15 residues. The V gene lost 1 base and the J gene lost 0 bases, with 7 bases spanning the gap. The CDR3 bases are TGCGCCAGCAGCCAAGTCGGGCTAGCCAAAAACATTCAGTACTTC. It specifies CASSQVGLAKNIQYF.